What follows are 27 T cell receptor beta chains derived from one specimen sequenced in a study of blood T cell repertoires in COVID-19. Here immunoSEQ multiplex PCR was the method, and the copy in TCRdb shows in-frame clones only, minus some. The sample contains 150,000 to 250,000 clones, 70% to 85% of which appear only once. Sequenced sample: peripheral blood. The origin of the receptors is a human donor with acute or convalescent COVID-19. The donor label of this sample is uncertain.

The chain employs TRBV18 and TRBJ2-2, with 7 nucleotides matching TRBD1. This CDR3 spans 19 amino acids. CDR1 is KGHSH, CDR2 LQKENI, per germline. V gave up 6 bases and J gave up 4 bases; unmatched junction bases: 20. Here the CDR3 DNA reads TGTGCCAGCTCCCCTGGACAGGCGGACGAATGGCCCTTCACCGGGGAGCTGTTTTTT. This sequence encodes CASSPGQADEWPFTGELFF.

The J gene is TRBJ2-1, the V gene TRBV28; 12 bases fit TRBD2. Germline trimming cut 4 bases from V and 0 bases from J; bases unmatched to any gene: 10. This CDR3 has 19 residues. CDR1 is MDHEN, CDR2 SYDVKM, per germline. Here the CDR3 reads CASSYPSGRASSSYNEQFF. CDR3 DNA sequence: TGTGCCAGCAGTTACCCTAGCGGGAGGGCGTCGAGCTCCTACAATGAGCAGTTCTTC.

The J gene is TRBJ1-3, the V gene TRBV18, with 8 positions matching TRBD1. CDR3 length equals 16 residues. Per germline, CDR1 KGHSH and CDR2 LQKENI. J lost 2 bases, V lost 1 base, and 4 bases had no gene match. The CDR3 protein is CASSPRRGQPGNTIYF. In nucleotides, the CDR3 is TGTGCCAGCTCACCACGCAGGGGGCAGCCTGGAAACACCATATATTTT.

This clone has a single count. J is TRBJ1-1 and V is TRBV7-2; D gene ambiguous. This CDR3 spans 13 amino acids. Trimming pared 5 bases from V and 3 bases from J, leaving 10 bases between. From germline, CDR1 is SGHTA and CDR2 FQGNSA. Written as DNA, the CDR3 is TGTGCCAGCAGCCGCGAACGGTACACTGAAGCTTTCTTT. It translates to CASSRERYTEAFF. The entire variable domain, with the rest obtained from reference TRBV7-2 and TRBJ1-1, is as follows: GAGVSQSPSNKVTEKGKDVELRCDPISGHTALYWYRQSLGQGLEFLIYFQGNSAPDKSGLPSDRFSAERTGGSVSTLTIQRTQQEDSAVYLCASSRERYTEAFFGQGTRLTVV.

This chain uses TRBV5-1 with TRBJ1-1; 12 bases line up with TRBD1. The trim removed 4 bases at V and 3 bases at J, leaving 1 base unmatched. Germline V lookup: CDR1 SGHRS, CDR2 YFSETQ. The CDR3 is 14 residues long. CDR3 sequence (DNA): TGCGCCAGCAGCGGGACAGGGGGCCACACTGAAGCTTTCTTT. Amino acid sequence: CASSGTGGHTEAFF.

This chain joins TRBV18 and TRBJ2-7; 7 bases line up with TRBD1. The CDR3 consists of 14 residues. Germline V lookup: CDR1 KGHSH, CDR2 LQKENI. Trimming removed 3 bases from V and 4 bases from J; junction bases left unmatched: 6. CDR3 DNA sequence: TGTGCCAGCTCACCGAGGCAGGGGGTATACGAGCAGTACTTC. Its translation is CASSPRQGVYEQYF.

This chain uses TRBV7-6 with TRBJ2-7; maybe TRBD1 (6 bases). The V and J ends lost 1 base and 0 bases respectively, with 16 bases between them. The germline gives CDR1 SGHVS, CDR2 FNYEAQ. The CDR3 is 17 amino acids. In DNA, the CDR3 is TGTGCCAGCAGCTTAGTCCCTTCCGGGACATCCTCCTACGAGCAGTACTTC. Protein product: CASSLVPSGTSSYEQYF.

V and J are TRBV28 and TRBJ1-4; 8 bases match TRBD1. The CDR3 extends over 15 amino acids. Germline CDR1 is MDHEN and CDR2 is SYDVKM. V lost 6 bases, J lost 10 bases, and 13 bases stayed unmatched. The CDR3 spells CASSLRTGRYGKLFF. The CDR3 nucleotides are TGTGCCAGCAGCCTGAGGACAGGGAGGTACGGAAAACTGTTTTTT.

This clone has a count of ten or more. The rearrangement links TRBV5-1 to TRBJ2-5; 8 positions match TRBD1. The CDR3 extends over 15 amino acids. J lost 6 bases, V lost 0 bases, and 7 bases had no gene match. CDR1 and CDR2 (germline): SGHRS, YFSETQ. The CDR3, as DNA: TGCGCCAGCAGCTTGGAACAGGGGGGCATCAAGACCCAGTACTTC. Its translation is CASSLEQGGIKTQYF.

The V gene is TRBV28, the J gene TRBJ2-7; TRBD1 aligns across 9 bases. From germline, CDR1 is MDHEN and CDR2 SYDVKM. Trimming took 5 bases from V and 9 from J; bases not matched to a gene: 11. The CDR3 has 14 residues. The CDR3 is CASSLGTGQTTQYF. Written as DNA, the CDR3 is TGTGCCAGCAGTCTCGGGACAGGGCAAACCACGCAGTACTTC.

The chain combines TRBV14 with TRBJ2-1, with 12 bases fitting TRBD2. The length of the CDR3 is 17 residues. The ends lost 2 bases at V and 0 bases at J; junction bases unmatched: 2. CDR1 is SGHDN and CDR2 is FVKESK in the germline V gene. CDR3 in amino acids: CASSQSSGRDSYNEQFF. The CDR3 DNA is TGTGCCAGCAGCCAATCTAGCGGGAGGGACTCCTACAATGAGCAGTTCTTC.

The rearrangement joins TRBV5-6 to TRBJ2-2; D remains unclear. The ends were cut back, 1 base at V and 2 bases at J, with 18 bases in the middle. CDR1 is SGHDT, CDR2 YYEEEE, per germline. This CDR3 has 18 amino acids. The CDR3 region has the DNA TGTGCCAGCAGCTTGTCTCGCAGTAGAGGTGGAAACACCGGGGAGCTGTTTTTT. It translates to CASSLSRSRGGNTGELFF.

The J gene is TRBJ1-5, the V gene TRBV24-1; D remains unclear. Trimming pared 5 bases from V and 6 bases from J, leaving 25 bases between. The CDR3 runs to 18 residues. Germline V gene data show CDR1 as KGHDR and CDR2 as SFDVKD. CDR3 DNA sequence: TGTGCCACCAGTGGGGTCTCCGGATGGACGCGTCGGGGTCAGCCCCAGCATTTT. Its protein product is CATSGVSGWTRRGQPQHF.

In this sample, this clone turned up many times. The rearrangement uses TRBV30 and TRBJ2-7; D unclear. Trimming removed 4 bases from V and 1 base from J, with 5 bases in between. The CDR3 contains 11 residues. Germline V CDR1 and CDR2: GTSNPN, SVGIG (reference sequence). The CDR3 region has the DNA TGTGCCTGGACCGAGTCCTACGAGCAGTACTTC. Translating it yields CAWTESYEQYF.

This clone showed up just a few times. The rearrangement uses TRBV29-1 and TRBJ2-1; no firm D call. Germline CDR1 reads SQVTM; CDR2 reads ANQGSEA. The length of the CDR3 is 13 residues. The V end was cut by 2 bases, the J end by 0 bases, with 5 bases between. CDR3 protein: CSVELISYNEQFF. In DNA form, the CDR3 reads TGCAGCGTTGAATTAATCTCCTACAATGAGCAGTTCTTC.

The chain uses TRBV20-1 and TRBJ1-6; weak D call: TRBD1 (6 bases). CDR3 length: 16 amino acids. V lost 3 bases to trimming and J lost 8 bases, with 20 bases between them. Germline loops: CDR1 DFQATT, CDR2 SNEGSKA (reference sequence). CDR3 sequence reads: CSASLPAAGAHSPLHF. DNA for the CDR3: TGCAGTGCTAGTCTCCCCGCGGCGGGGGCACATTCACCCCTCCACTTT.

J is TRBJ2-5 and V is TRBV5-1, with 8 bases lining up with TRBD2. The ends lost 6 bases at V and 5 bases at J; junction bases unmatched: 6. The germline V gene encodes CDR1 SGHRS and CDR2 YFSETQ. CDR3 length: 13 residues. CDR3 region: CASKSGSSETQYF. CDR3 nucleotides: TGCGCCAGCAAAAGCGGGAGTAGTGAGACCCAGTACTTC. The full variable domain, its missing parts supplied by reference TRBV5-1 and TRBJ2-5, is KAGVTQTPRYLIKTRGQQVTLSCSPISGHRSVSWYQQTPGQGLQFLFEYFSETQRNKGNFPGRFSGRQFSNSRSEMNVSTLELGDSALYLCASKSGSSETQYFGPGTRLLVL.

The chain joins TRBV3-1 (or the pseudogene TRBV3-2) to TRBJ2-1; 7 bases align to TRBD2. The CDR3 spans 14 residues. The J segment lost 8 bases and the V segment lost 4 bases, leaving 8 bases of the junction unmatched. The germline V gene has CDR1 LGHDT and CDR2 YNNKEL (reference sequence). CDR3 loop: CASSLRTSLYEQFF. CDR3 DNA sequence: TGTGCCAGCAGCCTCAGGACTAGTCTCTATGAGCAGTTCTTC.

V usage is TRBV5-1 and J usage is TRBJ1-2, with D maybe TRBD1 (6 bases). V was cut by 4 bases and J by 5 bases, with 15 bases left in between. Per the germline V gene, CDR1 is SGHRS and CDR2 is YFSETQ. This CDR3 region has 14 residues. The CDR3 spells CASSGGQTSYGYTF. The CDR3 DNA sequence: TGCGCCAGCAGCGGAGGACAGACCTCATATGGCTACACCTTC.

The gene calls are TRBV6-1 and TRBJ2-6; D remains unclear. This CDR3 is 17 amino acids long. Germline CDR1 and CDR2: MNHNS and SASEGT. V was clipped by 0 bases and J by 0 bases, with 9 bases between them. The CDR3 DNA is TGTGCCAGCAGTGAAGCGGTACGGAGCTCTGGGGCCAACGTCCTGACTTTC. It codes for CASSEAVRSSGANVLTF.

This clone came up once. The V gene is TRBV9, the J gene TRBJ2-3; 7 positions match TRBD2. CDR1 and CDR2 (germline): SGDLS, YYNGEE. The J segment lost 3 bases and the V segment lost 0 bases, leaving 4 bases of the junction unmatched. This CDR3 comprises 15 residues. The CDR3 DNA sequence: TGTGCCAGCAGCGTAGGGTGGGAGGGGACAGATACGCAGTATTTT. Protein sequence: CASSVGWEGTDTQYF.

The chain has TRBV21-1 and TRBJ2-4; the DNA was not compared with TRBD2, the D call given in the table. TRBV21-1 is classified as a pseudogene. The CDR3 length is 15 residues. CDR3 DNA: TGTGCCAGCAGCACCCCCCTAGCTACCCAAAACATTCAGTACTTC. Translated, it gives CASSTPLATQNIQYF.

The genes are TRBV19 and TRBJ2-1; no clear D. The CDR3 is 15 residues long. From germline, CDR1 is LNHDA and CDR2 SQIVND (reference sequence). Trimming cost V 6 bases and J 1 base, with 13 bases left between them. The CDR3 loop reads CASSPRRNSYNEQFF. CDR3 in DNA: TGTGCCAGTAGCCCCAGGCGAAATTCCTACAATGAGCAGTTCTTC.

This clone was seen a handful of times. The V call is TRBV7-9, the J call TRBJ1-1; maybe TRBD1 (5 bases). The ends were cut back, 4 bases at V and 4 bases at J, with 10 bases in the middle. The V gene's germline CDR1 is SEHNR and CDR2 FQNEAQ (reference sequence). The CDR3 length is 13 residues. CDR3 DNA: TGTGCCAGCAGCTCCGGGACTCTCACTGAAGCTTTCTTT. It codes for CASSSGTLTEAFF.

The rearrangement uses TRBV7-8 and TRBJ2-1; possibly TRBD2 for D (6 bases). The V gene's germline CDR1 is SGHVS and CDR2 FQNEAQ. This CDR3 has 16 amino acids. V dropped 1 base and J dropped 8 bases, with 18 bases sitting between them. The DNA of the CDR3 is TGTGCCAGCAGCTTAGGGGGCGGGGCCGGCCGAGATGAGCAGTTCTTC. This translates into CASSLGGGAGRDEQFF.

The chain joins TRBV5-6 to TRBJ1-2; 7 bases fit TRBD1. The CDR3 consists of 15 residues. Germline CDR1 and CDR2: SGHDT and YYEEEE. The trim removed 0 bases at V and 8 bases at J, leaving 10 bases unmatched. CDR3 DNA: TGTGCCAGCAGCTTGGGGGGCTCGGGACAGAAGGGCTACACCTTC. Translating it yields CASSLGGSGQKGYTF.

The V gene is TRBV2, the J gene TRBJ2-6; D not certain. Germline V gene sequence: CDR1 SNHLY, CDR2 FYNNEI. CDR3 length: 14 residues. The ends were cut back, 5 bases at V and 2 bases at J, with 7 bases in the middle. This CDR3 is CASSLQAGANVLTF. In nucleotides, the CDR3 is TGTGCCAGCAGTTTGCAGGCTGGGGCCAACGTCCTGACTTTC.